The T cell receptor beta chain under discussion was sequenced for a study of Ad26.COV2.S vaccination and SARS-CoV-2 variants. Treatment noted: approximately 18 received Ad26.COV2.S at low or high dose, single or two shots; about 5 received placebo; per-sample allocation not given. On day 63 after the first injection, vaccine and placebo recipients gave samples. General observations from the study: Spike-specific responses of CD8+ and CD4+ T cells were reported to display substantial breadth after vaccination. Placebo recipients and vaccine recipients were similar in non-spike TCR breadth. The TCR breadth and depth analyses may have produced an underestimate of total T cell responses.

As to this clone: Its antigen is undetermined.

CDR3 size: 17 residues. Germline V lookup: CDR1 MNHEY, CDR2 SMNVEV (reference sequence). V shed 5 bases and J 7 bases; nucleotides not matched to a gene: 14. Clones were sequenced by immunoSEQ multiplex PCR, and TCRdb holds only the in-frame ones, with some missing. The sample has some 400,000 clones; about 91% are singletons. V usage is TRBV27 and J usage is TRBJ1-4; 9 bases map to TRBD1. The source was peripheral blood, collected in a trial of Ad26.COV2.S vaccine versus placebo. This TCR came from a person aged 18-60 years who received the Ad26.COV2.S COVID-19 vaccine or a placebo. The chain's CDR3 is CASSPPLAGTGIEKLFF. The CDR3, as DNA: TGTGCCAGCAGTCCCCCCCTCGCCGGGACAGGGATTGAAAAACTGTTTTTT.